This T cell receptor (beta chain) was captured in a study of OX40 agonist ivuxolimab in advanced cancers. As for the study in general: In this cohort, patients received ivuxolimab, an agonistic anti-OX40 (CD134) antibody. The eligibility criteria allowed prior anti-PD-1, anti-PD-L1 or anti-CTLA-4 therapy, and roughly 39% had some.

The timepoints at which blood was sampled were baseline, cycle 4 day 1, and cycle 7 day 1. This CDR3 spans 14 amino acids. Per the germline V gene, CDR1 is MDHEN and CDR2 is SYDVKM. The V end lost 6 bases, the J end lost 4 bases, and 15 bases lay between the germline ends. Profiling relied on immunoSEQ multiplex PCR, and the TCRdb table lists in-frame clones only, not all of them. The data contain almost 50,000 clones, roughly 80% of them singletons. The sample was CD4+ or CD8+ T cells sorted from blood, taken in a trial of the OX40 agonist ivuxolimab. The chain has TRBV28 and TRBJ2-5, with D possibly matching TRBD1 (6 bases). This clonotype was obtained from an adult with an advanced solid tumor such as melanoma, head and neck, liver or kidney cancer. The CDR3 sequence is CASSPGQLRETQYF. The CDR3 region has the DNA TGTGCCAGCAGCCCTGGACAGCTACGAGAGACCCAGTACTTC.